The 20 T cell receptor beta chains below come from one sample, sequenced in a study of cytomegalovirus exposure and HLA in healthy donors. PCR used 60 Vbeta primers and 13 Jbeta primers. The assay was immunoSEQ multiplex PCR, and TCRdb's table has in-frame clones only and misses some. Of over 150,000 clones in the sample, roughly 75% were seen once. Sequenced input: PBMCs. These receptors originate from a woman in her fifties or sixties in good health and CMV-seropositive.

This clone has a single count. The V call is TRBV6-1, the J call TRBJ2-1; D is perhaps TRBD2 (5 bases). Germline V gives CDR1 MNHNS, CDR2 SASEGT. Trimming stripped 6 bases from V and 9 bases from J, with 18 bases between. The CDR3 covers 14 residues. The CDR3 nucleotides read TGTGCCAGCAGCAGATCGGCGGGCCTAGGTGAGCAGTTCTTC. Protein product: CASSRSAGLGEQFF.

The chain combines TRBV2 with TRBJ1-4; 9 nucleotides align to TRBD1. The CDR3 sequence is 15 residues long. Losses at the gene ends were 7 bases for V and 7 bases for J; bases not matched to a gene: 10. From germline, CDR1 is SNHLY and CDR2 FYNNEI. The CDR3 loop reads CASTLGGTGFEKLFF. The CDR3 nucleotides are TGTGCCAGCACCCTGGGCGGGACAGGGTTTGAAAAACTGTTTTTT.

The chain joins TRBV28 to TRBJ2-7; 8 positions match TRBD2. The V segment lost 6 bases and the J segment 6 bases; nucleotides outside the gene matches: 13. The CDR3 has 15 amino acids. Germline CDR1 MDHEN, CDR2 SYDVKM. CDR3 amino acids: CASSSTGTSFLEQYF. Written as DNA, the CDR3 is TGTGCCAGCAGCAGCACGGGGACTAGTTTCCTCGAGCAGTACTTC.

The V call is TRBV11-3, the J call TRBJ2-1, with TRBD2 identical over 12 bases. The CDR3 has 16 residues. The V gene's germline CDR1 is SGHNT and CDR2 YENEEA. V shed 5 bases, J shed 3 bases, and the junction held 5 bases outside the gene matches. The CDR3 spells CASSRGLAGNYNEQFF. CDR3 bases: TGTGCCAGCAGCCGAGGACTAGCGGGGAACTACAATGAGCAGTTCTTC.

The chain employs TRBV7-8 and TRBJ1-4; D is undetermined. The CDR3 runs to 13 residues. V was clipped by 8 bases and J by 5 bases, with 12 bases between them. CDR1 is SGHVS, CDR2 FQNEAQ, per germline. CDR3 bases: TGTGCCAGCCGCCGTTTTCGGAATGAAAAACTGTTTTTT. Translated, it gives CASRRFRNEKLFF.

In its sample, this clone was seen once. The chain joins TRBV7-3 to TRBJ2-7; perhaps TRBD2 as D (7 bases). The CDR3 covers 15 residues. Germline V lookup: CDR1 SGHTA, CDR2 FQGTGA. Trimming pared 4 bases from V and 3 bases from J, leaving 16 bases between. This chain's CDR3 is CASSSKGGENYEQYF. The CDR3 nucleotides read TGTGCCAGCAGCTCCAAAGGGGGGGAGAACTACGAGCAGTACTTC.

The rearrangement links TRBV28 to TRBJ1-1, with a weak D call TRBD1 (5 bases). Trimming removed 8 bases from V and 0 bases from J, with 19 bases in between. The germline V gene has CDR1 MDHEN and CDR2 SYDVKM. The CDR3 sequence is 16 residues long. Here the CDR3 reads CASPRERGKMNTEAFF. CDR3 coding DNA: TGTGCCAGCCCCCGTGAAAGGGGAAAAATGAACACTGAAGCTTTCTTT.

Of note for this clone: Different DNA sequences within this sample yield the same CDR3. V gene TRBV18 combines with J gene TRBJ2-1; maybe TRBD2 (6 bases). The CDR3 sequence is 15 residues long. V dropped 0 bases and J dropped 2 bases, with 8 bases sitting between them. CDR1 KGHSH and CDR2 LQKENI come from the germline V gene. In DNA, the CDR3 is TGTGCCAGCTCACCACCGGGACTTACCTACAATGAGCAGTTCTTC. Amino acids: CASSPPGLTYNEQFF.

The chain has TRBV25-1 and TRBJ1-2; D gene ambiguous. This CDR3 has 13 amino acids. V was shortened by 6 bases and J by 3 bases, with 11 bases between the two germline ends. The germline V gene encodes CDR1 MGHDK and CDR2 SYGVNS. As DNA, the CDR3 is TGTGCCAGCAGCAACTCGTTTGACTATGGCTACACCTTC. Translated, it gives CASSNSFDYGYTF.

The rearrangement links TRBV28 to TRBJ1-5, with D perhaps TRBD1 (6 bases). Germline V CDR1 and CDR2: MDHEN, SYDVKM. V lost 4 bases to trimming and J lost 2 bases, with 15 bases between them. CDR3 length equals 16 residues. For the CDR3, the DNA is TGTGCCAGCAGTTCAACCCAGGGGACGGGCAATCAGCCCCAGCATTTT. This translates into CASSSTQGTGNQPQHF. Complete variable domain (other parts from reference TRBV28 and TRBJ1-5): DVKVTQSSRYLVKRTGEKVFLECVQDMDHENMFWYRQDPGLGLRLIYFSYDVKMKEKGDIPEGYSVSREKKERFSLILESASTNQTSMYLCASSSTQGTGNQPQHFGDGTRLSIL.

This chain connects TRBV4-3 to TRBJ1-3; 7 bases fit TRBD1. The CDR3 runs to 15 residues. The V segment lost 2 bases and the J segment 4 bases; nucleotides outside the gene matches: 5. Germline CDR1 LGHNA, CDR2 YSLEER. The chain's CDR3 is CASSQQDRMGNTIYF. In DNA form, the CDR3 reads TGCGCCAGCAGCCAACAGGACAGGATGGGAAACACCATATATTTT.

The chain links TRBV2 to TRBJ2-4; 8 bases are a match to TRBD2. V shed 5 bases and J 0 bases; nucleotides not matched to a gene: 6. The germline V gene has CDR1 SNHLY and CDR2 FYNNEI. The CDR3 covers 16 residues. This CDR3 is CASSPLAGLAKNIQYF. The CDR3 DNA reads TGTGCCAGCAGTCCCTTAGCGGGGCTAGCCAAAAACATTCAGTACTTC.

The chain couples TRBV19 to TRBJ2-7, with TRBD1 identical over 8 bases. With V trimmed by 1 base and J by 5 bases, 7 bases remained unmatched. Germline assignment: CDR1 LNHDA and CDR2 SQIVND (reference sequence). The CDR3 is 15 amino acids. The CDR3, as DNA: TGTGCCAGTAGTATAGTTGAGACAGGGGCCCACGAGCAGTACTTC. Translated: CASSIVETGAHEQYF.

The chain recombines TRBV27 with TRBJ1-6; D remains unclear. This CDR3 comprises 11 residues. V lost 5 bases, J lost 19 bases, and 15 bases lay in between. Germline CDR1 reads MNHEY; CDR2 reads SMNVEV (reference sequence). Here the CDR3 DNA reads TGTGCCAGCAGTATGGGCACCCAAACACACTTT. Translation gives CASSMGTQTHF.

This chain links TRBV5-1 with TRBJ2-3; unclear D gene. With 4 bases removed from V and 4 bases from J, the gap between germline ends came to 13 bases. The length of the CDR3 is 14 residues. Germline V gene data show CDR1 as SGHRS and CDR2 as YFSETQ. Written as DNA, the CDR3 is TGCGCCAGCAGCCTCGCGGAGAGTTCAGATACGCAGTATTTT. Residues: CASSLAESSDTQYF.

The chain combines TRBV19 with TRBJ1-2, with D possibly TRBD1 on 5 matching bases. The CDR3 length is 16 residues. Germline V lookup: CDR1 LNHDA, CDR2 SQIVND (reference sequence). Deletions cut 6 bases from V and 8 bases from J, with 25 bases between. Written as DNA, the CDR3 is TGTGCCAGTAGCCCAGGGACGTTACTTATGGCGGGAGGCTACACCTTC. Its protein is CASSPGTLLMAGGYTF.

The chain is built from TRBV13 and TRBJ2-3; possibly TRBD2 for D (6 bases). Trimming removed 3 bases at V and 4 bases at J, with 11 bases between. CDR1 and CDR2 from the germline V gene are PRHDT and FYEKMQ (reference sequence). The CDR3 runs to 14 residues. The CDR3 bases are TGTGCCAGCAGCTTCACTAGCTCGGCAGATACGCAGTATTTT. This translates into CASSFTSSADTQYF.

This clone occurred a few times. The V gene is TRBV5-6, the J gene TRBJ1-4, with 8 bases that match TRBD1. Trimming took 0 bases from V and 8 from J; bases not matched to a gene: 6. Germline CDR1 SGHDT, CDR2 YYEEEE. The length of the CDR3 is 15 residues. The CDR3 sequence: CASSLGTGYGEKLFF. The CDR3, as DNA: TGTGCCAGCAGCTTGGGGACAGGGTACGGAGAAAAACTGTTTTTT.

This clone was counted a single time. The chain uses TRBV18 and TRBJ2-7, with no clear D. Germline-derived CDR1 and CDR2 are KGHSH and LQKENI. The CDR3 has 12 amino acids. V lost 5 bases to trimming and J lost 2 bases, with 7 bases between them. CDR3 sequence reads: CASSADTYEQYF. The CDR3 DNA sequence: TGTGCCAGCTCAGCAGACACCTACGAGCAGTACTTC.

This clone has only one observation. J is TRBJ2-7 and V is TRBV29-1, with D possibly TRBD2 on 5 matching bases. CDR3 length: 13 amino acids. Between the trimmed V and J ends, which lost 3 bases and 3 bases, there was a span of 12 bases. The V gene's germline CDR1 is SQVTM and CDR2 ANQGSEA. CDR3 region: CSVETRDYYEQYF. The CDR3 nucleotides read TGCAGCGTTGAGACCCGGGATTACTACGAGCAGTACTTC.